The next 29 T cell receptor beta chains were all read from a single sample in a study of regulatory T cells in long-lasting Graves disease. Documented time point: persistent/refractory GD, antithyroid drugs over 5 years with positive TRAb. The authors made the TCR library using RNA they extracted from PBMCs. Building of the TCR beta libraries involved iRepertoire HTBI primers and Arm-PCR of CDR3 regions. TCRdb re-analysed the multiplex PCR reads in MiXCR, keeping a single row per CDR3 protein. This table has approximately 500,000 distinct CDR3 sequences, around a fifth appearing once. The material sequenced was peripheral blood mononuclear cells (PBMCs), taken when the disease was refractory, from a patient treated with antithyroid drugs. The receptors shown here come from a female donor with Graves disease.

This clonotype was recorded at least ten times. The chain is built from TRBV28 and TRBJ1-2; D call uncertain. CDR1 MDHEN and CDR2 SYDVKM come from the germline V gene. CDR3 length: 12 residues. The V end was cut by 5 bases, the J end by 4 bases, with 8 bases between. CDR3 in DNA: TGTGCCAGCAGTCCCGGACTCTATGGCTACACCTTC. Encoded protein: CASSPGLYGYTF.

This clonotype has only a few counts. This chain uses TRBV7-3 with TRBJ2-5; 12 bases are shared with TRBD1. Germline assignment: CDR1 SGHTA and CDR2 FQGTGA. The CDR3 loop spans 16 amino acids. With 3 bases clipped from V and 4 bases from J, the junction kept 6 bases outside the gene matches. The CDR3 DNA reads TGTGCCAGCAGCTTCGTTGGGGACAGGGGGCGAGAGACCCAGTACTTC. This translates into CASSFVGDRGRETQYF.

This clonotype was recorded a few times. The V gene is TRBV6-2 or TRBV6-3, the J gene TRBJ1-1, with D possibly matching TRBD1 (5 bases). V lost 11 bases to trimming and J lost 1 base, with 11 bases between them. Looked up from germline, CDR1 is MNHEY and CDR2 is SVGEGT. The CDR3 covers 12 residues. Here the CDR3 DNA reads TGTGCCGTCCGAAGGGGGAACACTGAAGCTTTCTTT. Translating it yields CAVRRGNTEAFF.

The CDR3 nucleotides read TGCAGCGTTGAAGATCTGGGGGGAGCGGTCTACAATGAGCAGTTCTTC. Amino acid sequence: CSVEDLGGAVYNEQFF. The chain is built from TRBV29-1 and TRBJ2-1, with D tentatively TRBD2 (6 bases). V shed 0 bases and J shed 3 bases, with 15 bases lying between them. The CDR3 is 16 amino acids. Germline CDR1 reads SQVTM; CDR2 reads ANQGSEA.

V is TRBV19 and J is TRBJ1-1; maybe TRBD1 (6 bases). CDR3 length: 14 amino acids. Germline CDR1 and CDR2: LNHDA and SQIVND (reference sequence). Trimming stripped 7 bases from V and 1 base from J, with 13 bases between. CDR3 protein: CASIIGGQNTEAFF. CDR3 in DNA: TGTGCCAGTATTATCGGGGGCCAGAACACTGAAGCTTTCTTT.

As regards this clonotype: One end of the junction fails to match germline, which may point to a read error. The chain combines TRBV7-2 with TRBJ2-7, with D possibly TRBD2 on 6 matching bases. The CDR3 has 12 residues. Germline V gene sequence: CDR1 SGHTA, CDR2 FQGNSA. The CDR3 sequence: CASGLGGYEQYF. The CDR3 DNA sequence: TGTGCCAGCGGCTTGGGAGGATACGAGCAGTACTTC. Looking up the rest from reference TRBV7-2 and TRBJ2-7 gives the full variable domain: GAGVSQSPSNKVTEKGKDVELRCDPISGHTALYWYRQSLGQGLEFLIYFQGNSAPDKSGLPSDRFSAERTGGSVSTLTIQRTQQEDSAVYLCASGLGGYEQYFGPGTRLTVT.

The CDR3 reads CASSLAQGGSNYGYTF. CDR3 nucleotide sequence: TGTGCCAGCAGCTTAGCGCAGGGGGGCTCTAACTATGGCTACACCTTC. This chain links TRBV7-2 with TRBJ1-2; 7 nucleotides agree with TRBD1. This CDR3 spans 16 amino acids. Germline loops: CDR1 SGHTA, CDR2 FQGNSA. V shed 0 bases, J shed 0 bases, and the junction held 4 bases outside the gene matches.

The V call is TRBV20-1, the J call TRBJ1-1; possibly TRBD1 for D (5 bases). V was trimmed by 0 bases and J by 1 base, leaving 12 bases between them. Germline lookup yields CDR1 DFQATT and CDR2 SNEGSKA (reference sequence). The CDR3 consists of 15 residues. CDR3 DNA sequence: TGCAGTGCTAGAGATCCCCGGGACCAGAACACTGAAGCTTTCTTT. Translated: CSARDPRDQNTEAFF.

Many counts were recorded for this clonotype. V gene TRBV28 combines with J gene TRBJ1-1; no firm D call. V was shortened by 2 bases and J by 6 bases, with 13 bases between the two germline ends. Germline V CDR1 and CDR2: MDHEN, SYDVKM. This CDR3 has 14 amino acids. The CDR3 sequence: CASSLEIGRSEAFF. The CDR3 DNA follows: TGTGCCAGCAGTTTAGAAATAGGGCGGTCTGAAGCTTTCTTT.

V gene TRBV29-1 combines with J gene TRBJ2-2, with TRBD2 identical over 7 bases. CDR3 length equals 17 residues. V lost 1 base and J lost 0; bases outside the gene matches: 8. The germline gives CDR1 SQVTM, CDR2 ANQGSEA. CDR3 sequence: CSVEAWASGSNTGELFF. The CDR3 DNA is TGCAGCGTTGAAGCCTGGGCTAGCGGATCGAACACCGGGGAGCTGTTTTTT.

This clonotype was observed at least ten times. The chain recombines TRBV11-2 with TRBJ2-4; D uncertain. Germline-derived CDR1 and CDR2 are SGHAT and FQNNGV. V shed 5 bases and J shed 0 bases, with 17 bases lying between them. CDR3 length equals 17 residues. In nucleotides, the CDR3 is TGTGCCAGCAGCCCCAGTGTAGGACCAATAGCCAAAAACATTCAGTACTTC. Protein sequence: CASSPSVGPIAKNIQYF.

This clonotype has only one observation. The V and J genes are TRBV5-1 and TRBJ2-7, with D perhaps TRBD1 or TRBD2 (7 bases each). Germline loops: CDR1 SGHRS, CDR2 YFSETQ. The CDR3 runs 14 residues. V was clipped by 4 bases and J by 4 bases, with 15 bases between them. Here the CDR3 DNA reads TGCGCCAGCAGCGCCGGGGGGACAGTTTACGAGCAGTACTTC. It specifies CASSAGGTVYEQYF.

This clonotype appeared many times. The chain employs TRBV29-1 and TRBJ2-7; 9 bases align to TRBD1. The CDR3 totals 13 residues. CDR1 is SQVTM and CDR2 is ANQGSEA in the germline V gene. With V trimmed by 2 bases and J by 4 bases, 3 bases remained unmatched. The CDR3 sequence is CSVEQQGAYEQYF. The DNA of the CDR3 is TGCAGCGTTGAACAACAGGGGGCTTACGAGCAGTACTTC.

This clonotype was recorded a few times. This chain uses TRBV20-1 with TRBJ2-2; possible D gene TRBD1, 6 bases. Germline CDR1 is DFQATT and CDR2 is SNEGSKA (reference sequence). The CDR3 totals 12 residues. V shed 5 bases and J shed 5 bases, with 9 bases lying between them. CDR3 coding DNA: TGCAGTGCTCCAGGGGTAACCGGGGAGCTGTTTTTT. Protein: CSAPGVTGELFF.

In its sample, this clonotype was seen many times. This rearrangement joins TRBV10-3 to TRBJ1-6; D uncertain. The CDR3 spans 15 residues. Trimming took off 4 bases at V and 8 bases at J, with 15 bases between the two ends. The germline CDR1 and CDR2 sequences are ENHRY and SYGVKD. Here the CDR3 reads CAISVTGIWDSPLHF. CDR3 sequence (DNA): TGTGCCATCAGTGTCACCGGGATCTGGGATTCACCCCTCCACTTT.

V usage is TRBV3-1 and J usage is TRBJ2-5, with D perhaps matching TRBD1 (6 bases). Deletions cut 4 bases from V and 5 bases from J, with 17 bases between. CDR1 LGHDT and CDR2 YNNKEL come from the germline V gene (reference sequence). The CDR3 spans 15 residues. For the CDR3, the DNA is TGTGCCAGCAGCCTACCGGGACACCCTTTGGAGACCCAGTACTTC. Translation gives CASSLPGHPLETQYF.

This clonotype was recorded a few times. The CDR3 loop reads CASSIRDRGRRDNQPQHF. The CDR3 region has the DNA TGTGCCAGTAGTATCCGAGACAGGGGGCGCAGGGACAATCAGCCCCAGCATTTT. The chain uses TRBV19 and TRBJ1-5; 10 nucleotides line up with TRBD1. V trimming: 3 bases; J trimming: 3 bases; junction bases outside the gene matches: 11. The CDR3 has 18 residues. In germline, CDR1 is LNHDA, CDR2 SQIVND (reference sequence).

The chain joins TRBV5-1 to TRBJ2-3, with 9 positions matching TRBD1. Germline assignment: CDR1 SGHRS and CDR2 YFSETQ. The J segment lost 1 base and the V segment lost 4 bases, leaving 7 bases of the junction unmatched. The CDR3 loop spans 16 amino acids. CDR3 bases: TGCGCCAGCAGCCGCCGACAGGGGGACGGCACAGATACGCAGTATTTT. Its protein is CASSRRQGDGTDTQYF.

This chain uses TRBV18 with TRBJ1-1; no firm D call. The germline gives CDR1 KGHSH, CDR2 LQKENI. CDR3 length equals 14 residues. V was trimmed by 2 bases and J by 5 bases, leaving 12 bases between them. The CDR3 coding sequence is TGTGCCAGCTCACCATCTCACGATTGGACTGAAGCTTTCTTT. This codes for CASSPSHDWTEAFF.

This clonotype was seen many times. The CDR3: CASSQGQGSTEAFF. DNA of the CDR3: TGTGCCAGCAGCCAGGGACAGGGGAGCACTGAAGCTTTCTTT. This chain links TRBV12-3 or TRBV12-4 with TRBJ1-1; 10 nucleotides align to TRBD1. This CDR3 is 14 amino acids long. V was clipped by 6 bases and J by 4 bases; unmatched bases: 5.

This clonotype was found many times. The CDR3 DNA follows: TGTGCCAGCAGTATCGGGGGAATCGGGGAGCTGTTTTTT. This gives the protein CASSIGGIGELFF. V is TRBV27 and J is TRBJ2-2, with D possibly matching TRBD2 (6 bases). Germline CDR1 MNHEY, CDR2 SMNVEV (reference sequence). The V end lost 5 bases, the J end lost 7 bases, and 11 bases lay between the germline ends. The CDR3 covers 13 residues.

This clonotype was detected a few times. The CDR3 nucleotides read TGTGCCATCAGTGAGGGGACGGATAACTATGGCTACACCTTC. Amino acids: CAISEGTDNYGYTF. This chain links TRBV10-3 with TRBJ1-2; TRBD1 is a possible D gene (5 bases). V was trimmed by 2 bases and J by 1 base, leaving 8 bases between them. This CDR3 is 14 amino acids long. Germline V gene lookup returns CDR1 ENHRY and CDR2 SYGVKD.

This sequence joins TRBV12-3 or TRBV12-4 and TRBJ1-3; tentative D call: TRBD1 (5 bases). This CDR3 has 16 amino acids. The V end lost 0 bases, the J end lost 3 bases, and 12 bases lay between the germline ends. CDR3 coding DNA: TGTGCCAGCAGTTTAGCCGCAGGGTGGGGTGGAAACACCATATATTTT. Protein sequence: CASSLAAGWGGNTIYF.

This clonotype appeared many times. The V call is TRBV15, the J call TRBJ1-5; D perhaps matches TRBD1 (6 bases). Germline-derived CDR1 and CDR2 are LNHNV and YYDKDF (reference sequence). The CDR3 runs to 16 residues. V was cut by 5 bases and J by 4 bases, with 18 bases left in between. The CDR3 DNA reads as TGTGCCACCAGCCTACTTCCCGGGGGCGGGAATCAGCCCCAGCATTTT. It specifies CATSLLPGGGNQPQHF.

This clonotype was picked up a small number of times. The chain recombines TRBV20-1 with TRBJ1-2, with unresolved D. Trimming removed 6 bases at V and 7 bases at J, with 18 bases between. Germline V lookup: CDR1 DFQATT, CDR2 SNEGSKA (reference sequence). This CDR3 comprises 13 residues. The CDR3 nucleotides read TGCAGTGCCCGCCCTGACCCTTCGGGTGGCTACACCTTC. Its translation is CSARPDPSGGYTF.

V and J are TRBV9 and TRBJ2-3; no firm D call. The CDR3 is made up of 16 amino acids. V lost 4 bases to trimming and J lost 1 base, with 16 bases between them. CDR1 SGDLS and CDR2 YYNGEE come from the germline V gene. The DNA for the CDR3 is TGTGCCAGCAGCCCGACTCAGGACCGTCGCACAGATACGCAGTATTTT. As protein: CASSPTQDRRTDTQYF.

This clonotype was observed a handful of times. The rearrangement uses TRBV7-2 and TRBJ2-7, with 7 bases that match TRBD2. The V gene's germline CDR1 is SGHTA and CDR2 FQGNSA. The CDR3 extends over 15 amino acids. V lost 2 bases to trimming and J lost 0 bases; unmatched junction nucleotides: 4. Written as DNA, the CDR3 is TGTGCCAGCAGCTTACTAGCGGCTAACTCCTACGAGCAGTACTTC. This sequence encodes CASSLLAANSYEQYF.

This clonotype was seen a handful of times. The chain employs TRBV7-9 and TRBJ2-5; D gene ambiguous. The CDR3 has 13 amino acids. The germline V and J ends were trimmed by 6 bases and 5 bases, with 13 bases remaining between them. Germline V gene data show CDR1 as SEHNR and CDR2 as FQNEAQ (reference sequence). The CDR3 loop is CASRPSREETQYF. As DNA, the CDR3 is TGTGCCAGCAGACCTTCTAGAGAGGAGACCCAGTACTTC.

The chain joins TRBV18 to TRBJ1-3; D might be TRBD1 (5 bases). The V end was cut by 2 bases, the J end by 3 bases, with 11 bases between. The CDR3 length is 15 residues. Per the germline V gene, CDR1 is KGHSH and CDR2 is LQKENI. CDR3 nucleotides: TGTGCCAGCTCACCAGGAGGGCAGGGTGGAAACACCATATATTTT. Translating gives CASSPGGQGGNTIYF.